This T cell receptor (beta chain) was obtained from a study of control samples from healthy donors and cancer patients. V was cut by 0 bases and J by 5 bases, with 11 bases left in between. This CDR3 is built from 15 residues. CDR1 and CDR2 from the germline V gene are SGDLS and YYNGEE. Only in-frame clones appear in the TCRdb table, and some are missing; sequencing was by immunoSEQ multiplex PCR. Of some 74,000 clones detected, over 75% appear once; the ten largest clones hold 5.7%. Sequenced: blood. The receptor's source is a woman between 50 and 59 years old in good health. The genes are TRBV9 and TRBJ2-2; D may be TRBD1 (6 bases). This CDR3 reads CASSVGRGVTGELFF. The CDR3 DNA sequence: TGTGCCAGCAGCGTAGGCAGGGGTGTAACCGGGGAGCTGTTTTTT.